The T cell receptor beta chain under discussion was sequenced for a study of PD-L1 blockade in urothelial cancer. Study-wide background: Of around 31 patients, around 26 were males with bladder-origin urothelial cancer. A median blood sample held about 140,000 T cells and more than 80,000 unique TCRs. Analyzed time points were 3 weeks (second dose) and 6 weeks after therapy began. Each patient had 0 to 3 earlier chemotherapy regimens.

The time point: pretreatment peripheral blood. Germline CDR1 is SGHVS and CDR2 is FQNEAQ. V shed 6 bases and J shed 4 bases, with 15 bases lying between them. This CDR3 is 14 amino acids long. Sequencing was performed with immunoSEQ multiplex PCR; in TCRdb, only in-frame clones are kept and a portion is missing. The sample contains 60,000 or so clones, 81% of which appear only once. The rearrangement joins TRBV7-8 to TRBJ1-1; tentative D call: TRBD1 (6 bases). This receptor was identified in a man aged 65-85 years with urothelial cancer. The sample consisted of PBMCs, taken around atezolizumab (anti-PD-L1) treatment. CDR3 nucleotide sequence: TGTGCCAGCAGTCTGGGGGCATCGGGCACTGAAGCTTTCTTT. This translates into CASSLGASGTEAFF.